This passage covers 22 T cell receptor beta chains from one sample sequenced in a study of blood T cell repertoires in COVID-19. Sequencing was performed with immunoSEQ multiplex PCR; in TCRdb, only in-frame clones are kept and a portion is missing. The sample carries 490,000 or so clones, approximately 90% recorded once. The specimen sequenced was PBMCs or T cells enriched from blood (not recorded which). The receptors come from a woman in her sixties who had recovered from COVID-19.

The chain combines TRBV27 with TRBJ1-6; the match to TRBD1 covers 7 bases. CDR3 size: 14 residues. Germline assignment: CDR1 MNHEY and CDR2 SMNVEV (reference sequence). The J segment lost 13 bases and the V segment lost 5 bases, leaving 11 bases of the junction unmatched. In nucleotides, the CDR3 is TGTGCCAGCAGTAGGACAGGAGCCCTTGGGCCCCTCCACTTT. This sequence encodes CASSRTGALGPLHF.

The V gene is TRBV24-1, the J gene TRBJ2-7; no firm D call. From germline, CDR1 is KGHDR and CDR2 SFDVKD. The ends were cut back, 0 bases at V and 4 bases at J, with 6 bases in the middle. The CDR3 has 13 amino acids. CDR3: CATSDLGKYEQYF. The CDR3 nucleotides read TGTGCCACCAGTGATTTGGGCAAGTACGAGCAGTACTTC.

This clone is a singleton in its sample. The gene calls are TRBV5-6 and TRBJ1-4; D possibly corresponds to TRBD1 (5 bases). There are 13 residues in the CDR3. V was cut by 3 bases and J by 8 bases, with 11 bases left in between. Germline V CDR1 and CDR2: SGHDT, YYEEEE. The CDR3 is CASSSDNTEKLFF. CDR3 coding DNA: TGTGCCAGCAGCTCGGACAATACAGAAAAACTGTTTTTT.

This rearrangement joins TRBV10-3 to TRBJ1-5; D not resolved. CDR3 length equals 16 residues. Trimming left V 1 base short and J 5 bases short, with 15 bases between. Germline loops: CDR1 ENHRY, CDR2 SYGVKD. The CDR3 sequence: CAISEFGEGGHQPQHF. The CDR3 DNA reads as TGTGCCATCAGTGAGTTTGGCGAGGGTGGCCATCAGCCCCAGCATTTT.

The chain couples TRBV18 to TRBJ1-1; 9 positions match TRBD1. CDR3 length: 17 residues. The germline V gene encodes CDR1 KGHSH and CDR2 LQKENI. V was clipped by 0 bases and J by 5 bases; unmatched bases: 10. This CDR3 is CASSPPRGTGSETEAFF. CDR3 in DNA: TGTGCCAGCTCACCACCGCGGGGGACAGGGTCGGAGACTGAAGCTTTCTTT.

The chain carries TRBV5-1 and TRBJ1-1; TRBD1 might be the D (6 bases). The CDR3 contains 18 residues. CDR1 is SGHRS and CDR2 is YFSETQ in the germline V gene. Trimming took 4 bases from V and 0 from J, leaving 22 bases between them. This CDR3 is CASSVTSGTSSMNTEAFF. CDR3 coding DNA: TGCGCCAGCAGCGTCACCTCCGGGACAAGTTCCATGAACACTGAAGCTTTCTTT.

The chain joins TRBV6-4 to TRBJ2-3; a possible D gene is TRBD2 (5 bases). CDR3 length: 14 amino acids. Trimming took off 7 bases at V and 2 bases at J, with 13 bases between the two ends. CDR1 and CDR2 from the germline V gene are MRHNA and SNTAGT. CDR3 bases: TGTGCCAGCATCCTACTAGACCACACAGATACGCAGTATTTT. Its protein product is CASILLDHTDTQYF.

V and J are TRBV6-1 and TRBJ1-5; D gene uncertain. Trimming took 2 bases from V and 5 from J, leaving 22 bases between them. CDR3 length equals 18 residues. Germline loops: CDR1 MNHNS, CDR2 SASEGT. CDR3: CASSEPAGRRAGYQPQHF. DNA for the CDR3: TGTGCCAGCAGTGAACCAGCTGGCCGAAGAGCGGGATATCAGCCCCAGCATTTT.

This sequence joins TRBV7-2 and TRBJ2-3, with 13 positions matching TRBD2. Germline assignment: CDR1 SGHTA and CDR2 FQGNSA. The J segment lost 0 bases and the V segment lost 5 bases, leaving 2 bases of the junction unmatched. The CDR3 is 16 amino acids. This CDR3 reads CASSPGLAGSTDTQYF. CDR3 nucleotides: TGTGCCAGCAGCCCGGGACTAGCGGGAAGCACAGATACGCAGTATTTT.

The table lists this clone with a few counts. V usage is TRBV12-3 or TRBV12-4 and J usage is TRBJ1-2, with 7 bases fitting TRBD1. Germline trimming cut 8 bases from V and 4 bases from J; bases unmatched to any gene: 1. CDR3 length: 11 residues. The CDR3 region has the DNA TGTGCCAGCGGGACAGTCTATGGCTACACCTTC. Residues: CASGTVYGYTF.

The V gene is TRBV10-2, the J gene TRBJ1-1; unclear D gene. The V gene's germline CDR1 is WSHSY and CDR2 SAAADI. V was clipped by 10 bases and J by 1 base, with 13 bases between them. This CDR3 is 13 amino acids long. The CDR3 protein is CATRRGTNTEAFF. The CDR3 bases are TGCGCCACCCGGCGAGGTACGAACACTGAAGCTTTCTTT.

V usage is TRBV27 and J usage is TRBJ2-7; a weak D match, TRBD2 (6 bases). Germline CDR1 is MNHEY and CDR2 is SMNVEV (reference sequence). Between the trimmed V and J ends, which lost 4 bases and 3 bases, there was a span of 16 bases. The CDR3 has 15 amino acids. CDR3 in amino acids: CASSSQPGLFYEQYF. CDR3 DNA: TGTGCCAGCAGTTCCCAGCCGGGACTGTTCTACGAGCAGTACTTC.

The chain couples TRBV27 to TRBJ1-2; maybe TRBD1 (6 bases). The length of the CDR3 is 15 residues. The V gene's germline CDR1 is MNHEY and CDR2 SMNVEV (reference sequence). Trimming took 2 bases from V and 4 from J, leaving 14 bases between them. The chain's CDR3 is CASSLGLGQLYGYTF. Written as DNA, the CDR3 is TGTGCCAGCAGTTTAGGTCTGGGACAACTCTATGGCTACACCTTC.

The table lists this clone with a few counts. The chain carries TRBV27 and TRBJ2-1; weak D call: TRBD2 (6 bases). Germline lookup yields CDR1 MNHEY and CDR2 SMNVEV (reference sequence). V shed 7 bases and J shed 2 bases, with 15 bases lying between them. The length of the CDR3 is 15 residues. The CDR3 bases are TGTGCCAGCACGTCGGGGGACTTCACCTACAATGAGCAGTTCTTC. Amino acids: CASTSGDFTYNEQFF.

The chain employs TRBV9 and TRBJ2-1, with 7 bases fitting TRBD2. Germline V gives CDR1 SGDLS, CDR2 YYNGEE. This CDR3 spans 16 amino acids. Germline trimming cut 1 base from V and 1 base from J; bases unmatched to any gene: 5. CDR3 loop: CASSVQSGASYNEQFF. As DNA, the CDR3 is TGTGCCAGCAGCGTACAGAGCGGGGCATCCTACAATGAGCAGTTCTTC.

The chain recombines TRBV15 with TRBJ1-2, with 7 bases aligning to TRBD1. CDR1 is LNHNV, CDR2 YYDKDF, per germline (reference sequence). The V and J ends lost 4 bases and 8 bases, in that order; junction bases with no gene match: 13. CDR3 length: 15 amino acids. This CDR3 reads CATSTFTGTAVGYTF. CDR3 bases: TGTGCCACCAGCACTTTCACCGGGACAGCGGTCGGCTACACCTTC.

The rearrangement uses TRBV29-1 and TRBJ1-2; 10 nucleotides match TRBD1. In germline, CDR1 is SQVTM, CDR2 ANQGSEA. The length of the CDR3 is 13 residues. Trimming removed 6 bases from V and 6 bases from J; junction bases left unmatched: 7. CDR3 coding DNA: TGCAGCGTCTCCCCCGGGACAGGGGATGGCTACACCTTC. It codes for CSVSPGTGDGYTF. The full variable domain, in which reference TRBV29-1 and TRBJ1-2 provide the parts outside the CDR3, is SAVISQKPSRDICQRGTSLTIQCQVDSQVTMMFWYRQQPGQSLTLIATANQGSEATYESGFVIDKFPISRPNLTFSTLTVSNMSPEDSSIYLCSVSPGTGDGYTFGSGTRLTVV.

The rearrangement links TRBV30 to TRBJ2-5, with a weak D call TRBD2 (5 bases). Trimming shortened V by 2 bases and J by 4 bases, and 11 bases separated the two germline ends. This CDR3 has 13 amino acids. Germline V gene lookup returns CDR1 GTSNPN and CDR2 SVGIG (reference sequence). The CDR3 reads CAWSRTGIETQYF. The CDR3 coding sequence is TGTGCCTGGAGTCGGACCGGGATAGAGACCCAGTACTTC.

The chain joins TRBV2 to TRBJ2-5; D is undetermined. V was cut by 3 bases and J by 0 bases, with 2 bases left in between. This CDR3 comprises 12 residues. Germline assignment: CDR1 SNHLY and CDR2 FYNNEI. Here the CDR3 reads CASSDYQETQYF. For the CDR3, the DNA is TGTGCCAGCAGTGACTACCAAGAGACCCAGTACTTC. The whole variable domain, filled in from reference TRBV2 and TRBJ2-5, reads EPEVTQTPSHQVTQMGQEVILRCVPISNHLYFYWYRQILGQKVEFLVSFYNNEISEKSEIFDDQFSVERPDGSNFTLKIRSTKLEDSAMYFCASSDYQETQYFGPGTRLLVL.

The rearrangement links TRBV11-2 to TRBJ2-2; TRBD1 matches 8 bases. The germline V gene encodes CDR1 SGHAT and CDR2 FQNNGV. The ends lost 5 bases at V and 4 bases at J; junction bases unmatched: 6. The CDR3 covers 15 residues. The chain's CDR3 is CASSDQGAGTGELFF. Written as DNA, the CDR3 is TGTGCCAGCAGCGACCAGGGGGCTGGCACCGGGGAGCTGTTTTTT.

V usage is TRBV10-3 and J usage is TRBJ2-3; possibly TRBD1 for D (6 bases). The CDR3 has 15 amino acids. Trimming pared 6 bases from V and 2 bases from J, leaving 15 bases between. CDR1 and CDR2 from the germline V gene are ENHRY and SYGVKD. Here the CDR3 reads CAISRDNVDTDTQYF. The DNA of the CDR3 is TGTGCCATCAGCCGGGACAACGTAGACACAGATACGCAGTATTTT.

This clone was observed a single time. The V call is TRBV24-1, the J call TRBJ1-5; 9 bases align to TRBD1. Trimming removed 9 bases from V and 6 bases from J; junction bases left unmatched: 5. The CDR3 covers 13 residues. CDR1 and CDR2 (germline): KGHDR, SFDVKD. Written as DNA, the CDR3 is TGTGCCACCCAACAGGGGGCGGGTCAGCCCCAGCATTTT. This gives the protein CATQQGAGQPQHF.